These T cell receptor beta chains were read from a single sample in a study of T-cell reconstitution after alpha-beta-depleted transplantation in children. TCRdb re-called the PCR reads with MiXCR, one entry per CDR3 protein. Among about 160,000 distinct CDR3 sequences listed, around 10% were seen once. This specimen was PBMCs, taken before TCRalphabeta/CD19-depleted stem cell transplant. These receptors were obtained from a boy younger than 10 with acute myeloid leukemia, due to receive a stem cell transplant. CDR3s include the opening cysteine and the closing phenylalanine or tryptophan. The order of the fields is J gene, D gene, V gene, clone size, CDR3 DNA, CDR3 protein. A D gene is named only where the DNA matches it firmly. The size entry is marked missing in some rows and otherwise reads once, few, many or a size class.

J gene: TRBJ1-2
D gene: NA
V gene: TRBV6-5
clone size: many
CDR3 DNA: TGTGCCAGCAGTTACTCAGGGGTGGAGGGCTACACCTTC
CDR3 protein: CASSYSGVEGYTF

J gene: TRBJ1-2
D gene: NA
V gene: TRBV3-1
clone size: many
CDR3 DNA: TGTGCCAGCAGCCAGACCACGCGGGGCTACACCTTC
CDR3 protein: CASSQTTRGYTF

J gene: TRBJ2-3
D gene: NA
V gene: TRBV20-1
clone size: many
CDR3 DNA: TGCAGTGCTAGAGACCGGGACATCACAGATACGCAGTATTTT
CDR3 protein: CSARDRDITDTQYF

J gene: TRBJ1-5
D gene: NA
V gene: TRBV5-5
clone size: many
CDR3 DNA: TGTGCCAGCAGCCCGGCGGGGGGTCCTCTCGGGCCCCAGCATTTT
CDR3 protein: CASSPAGGPLGPQHF

J gene: TRBJ2-1
D gene: NA
V gene: TRBV19
clone size: few
CDR3 DNA: TGTGCCAGTAGTAGAGGTCGGGGAACCCTGGTCGATGAGCAGTTCTTC
CDR3 protein: CASSRGRGTLVDEQFF

J gene: TRBJ2-1
D gene: TRBD2
V gene: TRBV29-1
clone size: many
CDR3 DNA: TGCAGCGTGTCAGGGTCCCTAGCGGGAGACGATGAGCAGTTCTTC
CDR3 protein: CSVSGSLAGDDEQFF

J gene: TRBJ1-2
D gene: NA
V gene: TRBV5-1
clone size: many
CDR3 DNA: TGCGCCAGCAGCGCGGGACACAATAACTATGGCTACACCTTC
CDR3 protein: CASSAGHNNYGYTF

J gene: TRBJ1-6
D gene: NA
V gene: TRBV6-6
clone size: many
CDR3 DNA: TGTGCCAGCATCCAGGACAGTAATTCACCCCTCCACTTT
CDR3 protein: CASIQDSNSPLHF

J gene: TRBJ1-1
D gene: NA
V gene: TRBV4-1
clone size: many
CDR3 DNA: TGCGCCAGCAGCCAATTATGGGGTGAAGCTTTCTTT
CDR3 protein: CASSQLWGEAFF

J gene: TRBJ1-5
D gene: NA
V gene: TRBV12-3/TRBV12-4
clone size: many
CDR3 DNA: TGTGCCAGCAGTTTATTATGGAGCAATCAGCCCCAGCATTTT
CDR3 protein: CASSLLWSNQPQHF

J gene: TRBJ2-1
D gene: TRBD2
V gene: TRBV2
clone size: few
CDR3 DNA: TGTGCCAGCTGTCCTGCATGGGGGGGAGGGGACCCGGGGAATGAGCAGTTCTTC
CDR3 protein: CASCPAWGGGDPGNEQFF

J gene: TRBJ2-5
D gene: NA
V gene: TRBV10-1
clone size: many
CDR3 DNA: TGCGCCAGCAGCGGCGGGCCGATGGGCCAAGAGACCCAGTACTTC
CDR3 protein: CASSGGPMGQETQYF

J gene: TRBJ2-3
D gene: TRBD1
V gene: TRBV5-1
clone size: many
CDR3 DNA: TGCGCCAGCAGCTTGGGACAGGGCAGCCTCACTTCCACAGATACGCAGTATTTT
CDR3 protein: CASSLGQGSLTSTDTQYF

J gene: TRBJ2-5
D gene: NA
V gene: TRBV12-3/TRBV12-4
clone size: many
CDR3 DNA: TGTGCCAGCAGTTTGGGGAGCGTACAAGAGACCCAGTACTTC
CDR3 protein: CASSLGSVQETQYF

J gene: TRBJ2-7
D gene: TRBD1
V gene: TRBV20-1
clone size: many
CDR3 DNA: TGCAGTGCCTTGGACAGGGCATCCTACGAGCAGTACTTC
CDR3 protein: CSALDRASYEQYF

J gene: TRBJ2-2
D gene: NA
V gene: TRBV19
clone size: NA
CDR3 DNA: TGTGCCAGTAGTATAGGGTATGGCGGGGAGCTGTTTTTT
CDR3 protein: CASSIGYGGELFF

J gene: TRBJ2-1
D gene: TRBD2
V gene: TRBV4-1
clone size: many
CDR3 DNA: TGCGCCAGCAGCCAAGATCCGGCGGGAGGGCATAGTGAGCAGTTCTTC
CDR3 protein: CASSQDPAGGHSEQFF

J gene: TRBJ1-1
D gene: NA
V gene: TRBV10-3
clone size: NA
CDR3 DNA: TGTGCCATCAGTGATGGGACGGCAATGAACACTGAAGCTTTCTTT
CDR3 protein: CAISDGTAMNTEAFF

J gene: TRBJ2-7
D gene: NA
V gene: TRBV10-3
clone size: many
CDR3 DNA: TGTGCCATCAGTGACCCGGGAATAACCTCCTACGAGCAGTACTTC
CDR3 protein: CAISDPGITSYEQYF

J gene: TRBJ2-7
D gene: NA
V gene: TRBV3-1
clone size: many
CDR3 DNA: TGTGCCAGCAGCCAAGGTCGGCCGTCAAGGTCCTACGAGCAGTACTTC
CDR3 protein: CASSQGRPSRSYEQYF

J gene: TRBJ2-5
D gene: NA
V gene: TRBV2
clone size: many
CDR3 DNA: TGTGCCAGCAGTCCGGGCCGCGTCCAAGAGACCCAGTACTTC
CDR3 protein: CASSPGRVQETQYF

J gene: TRBJ2-7
D gene: TRBD2
V gene: TRBV20-1
clone size: few
CDR3 DNA: TGCAGTGTTCTCCGGACTAGCGGCTCCTACGAGCAGTACTTC
CDR3 protein: CSVLRTSGSYEQYF

J gene: TRBJ2-1
D gene: TRBD2
V gene: TRBV12-3/TRBV12-4
clone size: many
CDR3 DNA: TGTGCCAGCAGTCCCCCGTATGCGGGAGTATCCTACAATGAGCAGTTCTTC
CDR3 protein: CASSPPYAGVSYNEQFF

J gene: TRBJ2-1
D gene: NA
V gene: TRBV12-3/TRBV12-4
clone size: many
CDR3 DNA: TGTGCCAGCAGTTTATGGGGGGAGGTAATTTACAATGAGCAGTTCTTC
CDR3 protein: CASSLWGEVIYNEQFF

J gene: TRBJ2-7
D gene: TRBD1
V gene: TRBV20-1
clone size: many
CDR3 DNA: TGCAGTGCTATGACAGGGGAGTATAGGGGCGAGCAGTACTTC
CDR3 protein: CSAMTGEYRGEQYF

J gene: TRBJ2-7
D gene: TRBD1
V gene: TRBV18
clone size: many
CDR3 DNA: TGTGCCAGCTCACCATCGATGACTGGGACAGGGGGAGACGAGCAGTACTTC
CDR3 protein: CASSPSMTGTGGDEQYF

J gene: TRBJ2-4
D gene: TRBD2
V gene: TRBV29-1
clone size: many
CDR3 DNA: TGCAGCGTTGTTGGGCTAGCGGAAGCCAAAAACATTCAGTACTTC
CDR3 protein: CSVVGLAEAKNIQYF

J gene: TRBJ2-2
D gene: NA
V gene: TRBV2
clone size: NA
CDR3 DNA: TGTGCCAGCAGTGAGAGGGAACCCGGGGAGCTGTTTTTT
CDR3 protein: CASSEREPGELFF

J gene: TRBJ2-7
D gene: NA
V gene: TRBV7-9
clone size: many
CDR3 DNA: TGTGCCAGCAGCTCAGGGACACTCCACGGCTCCTACGAGCAGTACTTC
CDR3 protein: CASSSGTLHGSYEQYF

J gene: TRBJ1-2
D gene: TRBD1
V gene: TRBV27
clone size: many
CDR3 DNA: TGTGCCAGCAGTCTAACAGGGGCCTTTGGCTACACCTTC
CDR3 protein: CASSLTGAFGYTF